The rows below give T cell receptor beta chains drawn from one sample of a study of shared clonotypes between healthy human individuals. This table comes from immunoSEQ multiplex PCR, and its TCRdb copy is limited to in-frame clones, with some not included. The sample holds just over 2,000,000 clones, 85% to 95% seen once. Sample: naive CD4+ T cells sorted from blood. All receptors derive from a man aged 18 to 29 in good health. Each CDR3 is given without its conserved first and last residue.

TRBV5-1,TRBJ2-2,13,ASSGTGASTGELF
TRBV20-1,TRBJ2-3,9,SADRGETQY
TRBV5-1,TRBJ1-6,13,ASTATGTSNSPLH
TRBV6-6,TRBJ2-5,11,ASSSGYQETQY
TRBV28,TRBJ1-2,13,ASSRSTGGTYGYT
TRBV30,TRBJ2-7,11,AWRQGFPYEQY
TRBV28,TRBJ1-1,13,ASIISDRGASEAF
TRBV19,TRBJ1-6,12,ASSLRDTNSPLH
TRBV6-5,TRBJ2-1,10,ASSSPGNEQF
TRBV10-3,TRBJ1-2,10,AISDTQGGYT
TRBV10-2,TRBJ2-1,12,ASTGLALVNEQF
TRBV11-3,TRBJ2-5,10,ASSDWLGTQY
TRBV6-1,TRBJ1-2,13,ASSELLAGNYGYT
TRBV19,TRBJ2-7,13,ASSTGRGLVDEQY
TRBV5-1,TRBJ1-6,13,ASSIDRAMDSPLH
TRBV7-2,TRBJ2-2,12,ASSLVRLGGELF
TRBV6-5,TRBJ2-1,11,ASSPTGINEQF
TRBV27,TRBJ1-1,13,ASSSGDRLNTEAF
TRBV7-3,TRBJ2-5,11,ASSPQGHETQY
TRBV7-9,TRBJ1-2,14,ASSLGGGTPSDGYT
TRBV7-2,TRBJ2-2,13,ASRPREFFSGELF
TRBV4-3,TRBJ2-1,9,ASSQPQGQF
TRBV7-9,TRBJ2-1,16,ASSSGLAGAFSYNEQF
TRBV11-2,TRBJ1-2,13,ASSLPRGTNYGYT
TRBV28,TRBJ1-5,10,ASRPLKQPQH
TRBV4-3,TRBJ2-1,11,ASSQDIPNEQF
TRBV9,TRBJ2-2,14,ASSVAGAANTGELF
TRBV5-1,TRBJ2-7,12,ASRAGTGGYEQY
TRBV9,TRBJ1-1,13,ASSVMGGGSTEAF
TRBV4-3,TRBJ2-7,14,ASSQESGLPTGEQY
TRBV19,TRBJ1-6,14,ASRPTGSSYNSPLH
TRBV28,TRBJ2-7,12,ASSGTPISYEQY
TRBV2,TRBJ1-6,11,ASSAGVLQPLH
TRBV10-2,TRBJ1-5,11,ASTQTANQPQH
TRBV6-1,TRBJ2-4,13,ASSEFGLAKNIQY
TRBV6-5,TRBJ2-4,10,ASSSLAGIQY
TRBV5-4,TRBJ2-4,13,ASRLQGEAKNIQY
TRBV30,TRBJ1-2,13,AWSVRFNDRWGYT
TRBV4-1,TRBJ1-2,15,ASSQVTRDGPNYGYT
TRBV23-1,TRBJ1-4,13,ASSQTGGLNEKLF
TRBV6-6,TRBJ2-7,11,ASSYRQSHEQY
TRBV20-1,TRBJ1-2,9,SARANYGYT
TRBV6-6,TRBJ2-2,12,ASLGVANTGELF
TRBV29-1,TRBJ1-2,9,SEGQGYGYT
TRBV6-6,TRBJ2-5,11,ASSLGGLETQY
TRBV7-9,TRBJ1-1,13,ASSQQQGIYTEAF
TRBV6-5,TRBJ2-3,14,ASSYSYARSPDTQY
TRBV30,TRBJ1-4,12,AWSVKDRNEKLF
TRBV6-1,TRBJ2-7,11,ASSSPLGAEQY
TRBV4-3,TRBJ2-5,15,ASSQGFTSGIKETQY
TRBV7-2,TRBJ2-1,16,ASSLEPSGRAFYNEQF
TRBV18,TRBJ1-4,14,ASSQLIQGMNEKLF
TRBV18,TRBJ1-1,13,ASSAKLQTNTEAF
TRBV6-5,TRBJ2-7,13,ASSYYRDGSYEQY
TRBV7-9,TRBJ1-5,14,ASSQGGGQGPQPQH
TRBV4-1,TRBJ1-2,12,ASSPSAGNYGYT
TRBV11-2,TRBJ2-1,13,ASSLGTSGRRKQF
TRBV19,TRBJ1-1,12,ASSGDRPNTEAF
TRBV6-6,TRBJ2-1,13,ASSYPGTGTDEQF